The next 16 T cell receptor beta chains were all read from a single sample in a study of T cells after somatic rescue of genetic block. The data were produced by immunoSEQ multiplex PCR, yet TCRdb's version contains in-frame clones alone and is incomplete. Of roughly 70,000 clones listed, roughly nine tenths were seen once; the top ten hold about 2.9%. The sequencing sample was made of peripheral blood mononuclear cells (PBMCs). The source is a middle-aged man.

The chain combines TRBV19 with TRBJ2-1; either TRBD1 or TRBD2 may supply D (7 bases each). CDR3 length: 15 residues. Germline V lookup: CDR1 LNHDA, CDR2 SQIVND (reference sequence). Trimming took 3 bases from V and 6 from J, leaving 15 bases between them. In DNA, the CDR3 is TGTGCCAGTAGTATGATGGCAGGGGGGGTCAATGAGCAGTTCTTC. It is translated as CASSMMAGGVNEQFF.

The V call is TRBV6-5, the J call TRBJ2-7; D is perhaps TRBD2 (6 bases). The V end lost 2 bases, the J end lost 3 bases, and 8 bases lay between the germline ends. Germline CDR1 and CDR2: MNHEY and SVGAGI. This CDR3 has 13 amino acids. This CDR3 is CASSYLGSYEQYF. CDR3 sequence (DNA): TGTGCCAGCAGTTACCTCGGGAGCTACGAGCAGTACTTC.

The chain joins TRBV9 to TRBJ1-6; TRBD1 aligns across 8 bases. In germline, CDR1 is SGDLS, CDR2 YYNGEE. Trimming at V came to 1 base and at J to 9 bases, leaving 3 bases not matched to a gene. The CDR3 is made up of 14 amino acids. The CDR3, as DNA: TGTGCCAGCAGCGTACAGGGGGCTAGTTCACCCCTCCACTTT. Translated, it gives CASSVQGASSPLHF.

The CDR3 sequence: CASSLYDEQFF. The CDR3 coding sequence is TGTGCCAGCAGCTTGTATGATGAGCAGTTCTTC. The rearrangement joins TRBV7-9 to TRBJ2-1; D is unresolved. Germline assignment: CDR1 SEHNR and CDR2 FQNEAQ (reference sequence). Trimming left V 3 bases short and J 8 bases short, with 5 bases between. The CDR3 has 11 amino acids.

The chain has TRBV5-1 and TRBJ2-3; D is unresolved. CDR3 length: 14 amino acids. Germline values: CDR1 SGHRS, CDR2 YFSETQ. V was pared by 3 bases and J by 2 bases, with 10 bases between. DNA for the CDR3: TGCGCCAGCAGCTGGGCCCCAGACACAGATACGCAGTATTTT. It is translated as CASSWAPDTDTQYF. Based on the CDR3 plus reference TRBV5-1 and TRBJ2-3, the full variable domain is KAGVTQTPRYLIKTRGQQVTLSCSPISGHRSVSWYQQTPGQGLQFLFEYFSETQRNKGNFPGRFSGRQFSNSRSEMNVSTLELGDSALYLCASSWAPDTDTQYFGPGTRLTVL.

Comments on this clone: The same CDR3 is also encoded by other DNA sequences in this sample. This chain connects TRBV18 to TRBJ1-5; no clear D gene. Germline CDR1 KGHSH, CDR2 LQKENI. This CDR3 is built from 12 residues. With 3 bases removed from V and 4 bases from J, the gap between germline ends came to 4 bases. CDR3 bases: TGTGCCAGCTCACCGGGGAATCAGCCCCAGCATTTT. Translating gives CASSPGNQPQHF.

This rearrangement joins TRBV11-3 to TRBJ2-2; the D gene is possibly TRBD1 (5 bases). The germline CDR1 and CDR2 sequences are SGHNT and YENEEA. Trimming removed 1 base at V and 6 bases at J, with 9 bases between. The length of the CDR3 is 14 residues. This CDR3 is CASSLGPGSGELFF. CDR3 nucleotides: TGTGCCAGCAGCTTAGGCCCAGGGTCCGGGGAGCTGTTTTTT.

The chain is built from TRBV11-3 and TRBJ2-1, with 12 bases fitting TRBD2. This CDR3 spans 20 amino acids. Per germline, CDR1 SGHNT and CDR2 YENEEA. V lost 1 base, J lost 0 bases, and 10 bases stayed unmatched. For the CDR3, the DNA is TGTGCCAGCAGCTTAGGATACGGGACTAGCGGGCTCCCCTCCTACAATGAGCAGTTCTTC. As protein: CASSLGYGTSGLPSYNEQFF.

This clone appeared once. The V gene is TRBV19, the J gene TRBJ2-1, with 10 bases fitting TRBD2. The CDR3 runs 14 residues. Per the germline V gene, CDR1 is LNHDA and CDR2 is SQIVND (reference sequence). V trimming: 6 bases; J trimming: 4 bases; junction bases outside the gene matches: 3. CDR3 sequence reads: CASSLAGGYNEQFF. The DNA for the CDR3 is TGTGCCAGTAGCTTAGCGGGGGGTTACAATGAGCAGTTCTTC.

V is TRBV4-2 and J is TRBJ1-1, with D unclear. The V gene lost 1 base and the J gene lost 4 bases, with 13 bases spanning the gap. The germline V gene encodes CDR1 LGHNA and CDR2 YNFKEQ. The CDR3 extends over 15 amino acids. The CDR3 here is CASSQVGMGSTEAFF. In DNA form, the CDR3 reads TGTGCCAGCAGCCAAGTCGGGATGGGGAGCACTGAAGCTTTCTTT.

V gene TRBV12-5 combines with J gene TRBJ2-5; unclear D gene. This CDR3 is built from 11 residues. CDR1 and CDR2 (germline): LGHNT, FRNRAP. V lost 4 bases, J lost 2 bases, and 2 bases lay in between. In DNA, the CDR3 is TGTGCTAGTGGTTCTCAAGAGACCCAGTACTTC. It specifies CASGSQETQYF.

V gene TRBV6-5 combines with J gene TRBJ2-3; 7 positions match TRBD2. The CDR3 runs to 14 residues. Germline V gene lookup returns CDR1 MNHEY and CDR2 SVGAGI. Trimming at V came to 7 bases and at J to 7 bases, leaving 11 bases not matched to a gene. CDR3 region: CASNRAGRVNTQYF. CDR3 nucleotide sequence: TGTGCCAGCAATCGGGCGGGGAGGGTTAATACGCAGTATTTT.

This chain connects TRBV5-4 to TRBJ1-5; 7 bases align to TRBD1. V dropped 1 base and J dropped 7; count of bases not matched to a gene: 11. Germline CDR1 is SGHNT and CDR2 is YYREEE (reference sequence). This CDR3 comprises 16 residues. The CDR3 DNA follows: TGTGCCAGCAGCTTGACAGGGGACGGGGTAAACCAGCCCCAGCATTTT. Protein: CASSLTGDGVNQPQHF.

The CDR3 coding sequence is TGTGCCAGCCGTGGGACAGGGGCCCAAGAGACCCAGTACTTC. Translation: CASRGTGAQETQYF. This sequence joins TRBV2 and TRBJ2-5; 10 bases agree with TRBD1. The CDR3 sequence is 14 residues long. Germline CDR1 is SNHLY and CDR2 is FYNNEI. With 8 bases clipped from V and 1 base from J, the junction kept 4 bases outside the gene matches.

CDR3 nucleotide sequence: TGTGCCAGCAGCTTGACAGGAGGAAATAGCAATCAGCCCCAGCATTTT. Residues: CASSLTGGNSNQPQHF. The chain employs TRBV11-2 and TRBJ1-5; maybe TRBD1 (6 bases). The CDR3 runs to 16 residues. V was shortened by 3 bases and J by 0 bases, with 12 bases between the two germline ends. Germline CDR1 SGHAT, CDR2 FQNNGV. The full variable domain, rest sourced from reference TRBV11-2 and TRBJ1-5, is EAGVAQSPRYKIIEKRQSVAFWCNPISGHATLYWYQQILGQGPKLLIQFQNNGVVDDSQLPKDRFSAERLKGVDSTLKIQPAKLEDSAVYLCASSLTGGNSNQPQHFGDGTRLSIL.

This chain connects TRBV5-4 to TRBJ2-7; the match to TRBD1 covers 8 bases. V shed 2 bases, J shed 3 bases, and the junction held 7 bases outside the gene matches. Germline assignment: CDR1 SGHNT and CDR2 YYREEE (reference sequence). CDR3 size: 15 residues. CDR3 sequence: CASSLSLDRDYEQYF. The CDR3 nucleotides read TGTGCCAGCAGCTTAAGCTTGGACAGGGACTACGAGCAGTACTTC. Supplemented by reference TRBV5-4 and TRBJ2-7, the full variable domain reads ETGVTQSPTHLIKTRGQQVTLRCSSQSGHNTVSWYQQALGQGPQFIFQYYREEENGRGNFPPRFSGLQFPNYSSELNVNALELDDSALYLCASSLSLDRDYEQYFGPGTRLTVT.